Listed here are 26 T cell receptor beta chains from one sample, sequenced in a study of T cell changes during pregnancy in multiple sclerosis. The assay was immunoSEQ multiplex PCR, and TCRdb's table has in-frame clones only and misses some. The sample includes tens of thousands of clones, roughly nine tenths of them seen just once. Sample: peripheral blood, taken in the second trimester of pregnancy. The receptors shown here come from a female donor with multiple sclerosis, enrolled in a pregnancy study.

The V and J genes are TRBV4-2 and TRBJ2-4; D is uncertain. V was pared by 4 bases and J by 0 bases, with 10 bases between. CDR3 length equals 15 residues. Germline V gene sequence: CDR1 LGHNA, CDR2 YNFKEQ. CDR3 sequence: CASSPVDIAKNIQYF. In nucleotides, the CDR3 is TGTGCCAGCAGCCCGGTAGATATAGCCAAAAACATTCAGTACTTC.

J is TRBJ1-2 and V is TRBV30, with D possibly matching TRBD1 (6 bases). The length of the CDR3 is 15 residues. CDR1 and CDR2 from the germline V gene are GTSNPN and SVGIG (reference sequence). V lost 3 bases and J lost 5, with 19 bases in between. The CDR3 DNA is TGTGCCTGGAGATTGGACTCTAGTACAGGGTATGGCTACACCTTC. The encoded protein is CAWRLDSSTGYGYTF.

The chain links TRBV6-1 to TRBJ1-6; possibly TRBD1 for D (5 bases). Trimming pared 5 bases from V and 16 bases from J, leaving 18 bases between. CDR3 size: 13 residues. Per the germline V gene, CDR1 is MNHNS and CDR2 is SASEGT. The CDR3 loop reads CASSFLDSRVLHF. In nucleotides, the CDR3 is TGTGCCAGCAGTTTTCTAGACAGCCGCGTACTCCACTTT.

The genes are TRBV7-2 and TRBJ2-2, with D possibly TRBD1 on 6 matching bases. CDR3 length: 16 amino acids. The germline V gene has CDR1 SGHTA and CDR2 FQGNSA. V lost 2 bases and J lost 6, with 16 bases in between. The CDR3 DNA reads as TGTGCCAGCAGCTTAAGAGTCAACAGGGTGGCCGGGGAGCTGTTTTTT. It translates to CASSLRVNRVAGELFF. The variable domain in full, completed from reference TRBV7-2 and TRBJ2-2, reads GAGVSQSPSNKVTEKGKDVELRCDPISGHTALYWYRQSLGQGLEFLIYFQGNSAPDKSGLPSDRFSAERTGGSVSTLTIQRTQQEDSAVYLCASSLRVNRVAGELFFGEGSRLTVL.

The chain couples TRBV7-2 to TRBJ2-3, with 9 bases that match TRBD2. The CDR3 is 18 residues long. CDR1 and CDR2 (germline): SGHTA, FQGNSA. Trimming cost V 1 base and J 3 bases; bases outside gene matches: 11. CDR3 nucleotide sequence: TGTGCCAGCAGCTTAGTAGGGGTGCGGGGGGGCCCGACAGATACGCAGTATTTT. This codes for CASSLVGVRGGPTDTQYF.

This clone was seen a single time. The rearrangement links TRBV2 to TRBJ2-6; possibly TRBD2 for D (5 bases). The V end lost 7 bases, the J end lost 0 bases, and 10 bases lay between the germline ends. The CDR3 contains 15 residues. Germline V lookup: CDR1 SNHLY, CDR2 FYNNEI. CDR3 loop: CASIRGVSGANVLTF. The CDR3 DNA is TGTGCCAGCATCCGGGGAGTCTCTGGGGCCAACGTCCTGACTTTC.

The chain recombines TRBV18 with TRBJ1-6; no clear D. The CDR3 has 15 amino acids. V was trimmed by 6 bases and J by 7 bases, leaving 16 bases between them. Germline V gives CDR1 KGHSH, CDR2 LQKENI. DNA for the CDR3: TGTGCCAGCTCCGACATAGACGGTGTGAATTCACCCCTCCACTTT. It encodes CASSDIDGVNSPLHF.

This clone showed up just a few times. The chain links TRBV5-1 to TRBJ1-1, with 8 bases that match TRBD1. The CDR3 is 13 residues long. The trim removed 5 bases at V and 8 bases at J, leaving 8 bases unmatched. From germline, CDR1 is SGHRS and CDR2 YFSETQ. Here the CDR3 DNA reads TGCGCCAGCAGGGACAGGGATCTAGACGAAGCTTTCTTT. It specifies CASRDRDLDEAFF.

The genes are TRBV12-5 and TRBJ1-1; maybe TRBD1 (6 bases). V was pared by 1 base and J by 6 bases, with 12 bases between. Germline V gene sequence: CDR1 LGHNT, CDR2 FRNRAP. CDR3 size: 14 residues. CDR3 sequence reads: CASGLAGGPSEAFF. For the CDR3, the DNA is TGTGCTAGTGGTTTGGCGGGGGGGCCCTCTGAAGCTTTCTTT.

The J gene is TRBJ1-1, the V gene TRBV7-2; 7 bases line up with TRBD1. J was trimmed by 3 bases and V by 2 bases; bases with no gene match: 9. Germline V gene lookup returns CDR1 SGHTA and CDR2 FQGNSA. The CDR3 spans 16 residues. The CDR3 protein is CASSLRTGLPDTEAFF. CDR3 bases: TGTGCCAGCAGCTTAAGGACAGGCCTCCCGGACACTGAAGCTTTCTTT.

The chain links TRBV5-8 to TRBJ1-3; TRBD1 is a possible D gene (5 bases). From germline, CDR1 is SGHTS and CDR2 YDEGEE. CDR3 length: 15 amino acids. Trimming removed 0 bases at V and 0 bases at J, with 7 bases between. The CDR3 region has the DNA TGTGCCAGCAGCTTGGACAGGAACTCTGGAAACACCATATATTTT. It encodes CASSLDRNSGNTIYF.

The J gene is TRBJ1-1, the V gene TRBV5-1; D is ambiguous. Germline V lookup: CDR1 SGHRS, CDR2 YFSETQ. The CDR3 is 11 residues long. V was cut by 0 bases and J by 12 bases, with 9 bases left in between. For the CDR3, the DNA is TGCGCCAGCAGCTTGGGGTCACTTCCTTTCTTT. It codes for CASSLGSLPFF.

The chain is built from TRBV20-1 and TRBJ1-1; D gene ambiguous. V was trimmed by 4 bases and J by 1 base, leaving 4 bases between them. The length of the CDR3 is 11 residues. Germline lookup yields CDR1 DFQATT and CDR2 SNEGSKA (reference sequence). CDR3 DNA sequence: TGCAGTGCTACAGGGAACACTGAAGCTTTCTTT. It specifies CSATGNTEAFF.

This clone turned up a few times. The chain's CDR3 is CASTAIPTGGTEAFF. The CDR3 nucleotides read TGTGCCAGTACCGCAATACCCACAGGGGGCACTGAAGCTTTCTTT. This chain connects TRBV19 to TRBJ1-1; 8 bases match TRBD1. CDR1 and CDR2 from the germline V gene are LNHDA and SQIVND (reference sequence). The CDR3 length is 15 residues. V lost 7 bases, J lost 4 bases, and 11 bases stayed unmatched.

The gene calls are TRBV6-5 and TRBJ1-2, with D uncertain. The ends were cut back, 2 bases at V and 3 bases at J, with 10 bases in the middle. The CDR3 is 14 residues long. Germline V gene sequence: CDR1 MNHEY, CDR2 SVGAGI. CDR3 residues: CASSYTPRDYGYTF. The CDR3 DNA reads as TGTGCCAGCAGTTACACCCCGCGGGACTATGGCTACACCTTC.

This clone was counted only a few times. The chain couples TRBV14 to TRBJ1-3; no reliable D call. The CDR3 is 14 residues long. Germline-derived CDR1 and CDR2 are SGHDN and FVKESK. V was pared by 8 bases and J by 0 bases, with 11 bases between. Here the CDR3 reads CASSRAHSGNTIYF. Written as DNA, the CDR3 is TGTGCCAGCTCGCGGGCTCACTCTGGAAACACCATATATTTT. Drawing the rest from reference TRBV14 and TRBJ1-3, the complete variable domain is EAGVTQFPSHSVIEKGQTVTLRCDPISGHDNLYWYRRVMGKEIKFLLHFVKESKQDESGMPNNRFLAERTGGTYSTLKVQPAELEDSGVYFCASSRAHSGNTIYFGEGSWLTVV.

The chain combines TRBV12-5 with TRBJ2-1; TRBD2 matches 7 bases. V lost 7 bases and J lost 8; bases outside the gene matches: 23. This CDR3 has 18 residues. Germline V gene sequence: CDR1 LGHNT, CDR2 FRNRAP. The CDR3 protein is CASVPRLTGGPRGDEQFF. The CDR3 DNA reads TGTGCTAGTGTACCCAGGCTGACGGGAGGCCCCCGGGGTGATGAGCAGTTCTTC.

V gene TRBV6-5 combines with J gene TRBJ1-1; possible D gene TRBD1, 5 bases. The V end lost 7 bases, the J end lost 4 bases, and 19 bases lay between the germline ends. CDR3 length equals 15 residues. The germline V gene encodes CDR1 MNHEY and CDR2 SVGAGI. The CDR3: CASNGHSFSSTEAFF. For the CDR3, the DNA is TGTGCCAGCAACGGACACTCATTTAGTAGCACTGAAGCTTTCTTT.

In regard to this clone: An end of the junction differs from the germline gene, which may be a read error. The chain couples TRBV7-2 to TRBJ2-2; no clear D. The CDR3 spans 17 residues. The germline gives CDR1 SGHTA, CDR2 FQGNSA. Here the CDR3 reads CASTLNSPGLNTGELFF. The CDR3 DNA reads TGTGCCAGCACCTTAAACTCTCCTGGTTTGAACACCGGGGAGCTGTTTTTT.

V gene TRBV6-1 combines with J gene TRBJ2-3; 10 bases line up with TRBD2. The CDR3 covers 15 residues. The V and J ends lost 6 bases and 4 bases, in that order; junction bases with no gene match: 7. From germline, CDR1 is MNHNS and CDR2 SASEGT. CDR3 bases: TGTGCCAGCAGAACCAGCGGGAGGGCCTCAGATACGCAGTATTTT. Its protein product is CASRTSGRASDTQYF.

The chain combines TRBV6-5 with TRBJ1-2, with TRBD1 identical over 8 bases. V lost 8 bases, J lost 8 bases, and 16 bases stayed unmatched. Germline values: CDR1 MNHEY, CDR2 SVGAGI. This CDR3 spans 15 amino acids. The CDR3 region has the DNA TGTGCCAGCGGGACGGGGAACAGGGGGGTCAAAGGCTACACCTTC. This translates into CASGTGNRGVKGYTF.

CDR3 in DNA: TGTGCCTGGAGTTGGGGACAGGAAACTAGCACAGATACGCAGTATTTT. Encoded protein: CAWSWGQETSTDTQYF. The rearrangement links TRBV30 to TRBJ2-3; 8 bases align to TRBD1. With 2 bases clipped from V and 0 bases from J, the junction kept 7 bases outside the gene matches. Germline V lookup: CDR1 GTSNPN, CDR2 SVGIG (reference sequence). The CDR3 contains 16 residues.

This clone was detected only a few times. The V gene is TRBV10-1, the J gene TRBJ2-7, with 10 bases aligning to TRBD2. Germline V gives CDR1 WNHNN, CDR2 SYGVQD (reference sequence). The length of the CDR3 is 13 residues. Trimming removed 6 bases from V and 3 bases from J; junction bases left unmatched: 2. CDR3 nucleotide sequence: TGCGCCAGCAGCGTAGCGGGGGGCTACGAGCAGTACTTC. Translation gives CASSVAGGYEQYF.

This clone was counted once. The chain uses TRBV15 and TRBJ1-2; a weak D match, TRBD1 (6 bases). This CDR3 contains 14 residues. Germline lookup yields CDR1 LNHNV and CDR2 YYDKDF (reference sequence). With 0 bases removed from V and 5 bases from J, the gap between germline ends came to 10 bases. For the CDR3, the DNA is TGTGCCACCAGCAGAGATAAAGGACAGTATGGCTACACCTTC. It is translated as CATSRDKGQYGYTF.

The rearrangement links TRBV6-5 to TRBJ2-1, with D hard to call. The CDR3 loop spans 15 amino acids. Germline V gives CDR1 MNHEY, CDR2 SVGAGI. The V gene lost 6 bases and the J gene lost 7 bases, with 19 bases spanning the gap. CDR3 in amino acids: CASRRISAPRNEQFF. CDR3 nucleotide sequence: TGTGCCAGCAGGCGTATAAGCGCCCCAAGAAATGAGCAGTTCTTC.

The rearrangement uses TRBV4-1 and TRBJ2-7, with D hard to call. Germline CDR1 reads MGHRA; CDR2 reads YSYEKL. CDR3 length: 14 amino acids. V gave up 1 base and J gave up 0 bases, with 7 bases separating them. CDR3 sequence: CASSQAESSYEQYF. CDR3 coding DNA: TGCGCCAGCAGCCAAGCTGAGAGCTCCTACGAGCAGTACTTC.